This T cell receptor (beta chain) was profiled in a study of cytomegalovirus exposure and HLA in healthy donors. Use of 60 Vbeta and 13 Jbeta primers characterized the PCR. Clones were sequenced by immunoSEQ multiplex PCR, and TCRdb holds only the in-frame ones, with some missing. Among under 200,000 clones listed, around 80% were seen once. The CDR3 is 18 amino acids. J gave up 0 bases and V 5 bases, and 12 bases lay outside the gene matches. Per germline, CDR1 SGHAT and CDR2 FQNNGV. The source is a young man in good health and CMV-seronegative. Input material: PBMCs. The chain has TRBV11-2 and TRBJ2-1; TRBD2 matches at 8 bases. CDR3 DNA: TGTGCCAGCAGCAGCTATCGGACTAGCAGGAGCTCCTACAATGAGCAGTTCTTC. Its protein is CASSSYRTSRSSYNEQFF.